This TCR beta chain is from a study of blood T cell repertoires in COVID-19. Study summary: Sites across the United States, Italy and Spain contributed samples from acute and convalescent COVID-19. The analysed material was cDNA or gDNA that came from T cells, B-cell-depleted T cells, or PBMCs.

The V segment lost 10 bases and the J segment 2 bases; nucleotides outside the gene matches: 8. Germline V lookup: CDR1 ENHRY, CDR2 SYGVKD. The CDR3 loop spans 16 amino acids. Per the study methods: Scientists estimated how many nucleated cells there were by amplifying reference gene primers. The table came from immunoSEQ multiplex PCR; TCRdb's copy has only in-frame clones and leaves some out. That table supplies the V and J calls and clone size; D and trimming were determined from the DNA. The sample lists 60,000 to 75,000 clones, approximately 80% occurring once. This chain uses TRBV10-3 with TRBJ2-7, with 16 bases lining up with TRBD2. Sequenced material: peripheral blood. The clonotype comes from a woman between 50 and 59 years old with active or convalescent COVID-19. This chain's CDR3 is CATKGTSGRVAYEQYF. CDR3 in DNA: TGTGCCACCAAGGGGACTAGCGGGAGGGTAGCCTACGAGCAGTACTTC.